The 25 T cell receptor beta chains reported below all come from one sample, sequenced in a study of T cell responses to AZD1222 COVID-19 vaccine. Sequencing used immunoSEQ multiplex PCR; TCRdb keeps in-frame clones, though not all of them. The repertoire has about 120,000 clones, over 85% of them found once; the top ten carry more than 7.5%. Sequences were derived from peripheral blood, sampled on day 0 of AZD1222 vaccination. The receptors here all came from an adult in good health.

The rearrangement links TRBV29-1 to TRBJ1-3, with a tentative D call TRBD1 (6 bases). The CDR3 is 14 residues long. From germline, CDR1 is SQVTM and CDR2 ANQGSEA. Trimming stripped 7 bases from V and 1 base from J, with 14 bases between. CDR3 in DNA: TGCAGCGCCGGAAAACAGGGTTCTGGAAACACCATATATTTT. Amino acid sequence: CSAGKQGSGNTIYF.

V gene TRBV7-3 combines with J gene TRBJ2-1, with TRBD2 identical over 9 bases. Germline V gene sequence: CDR1 SGHTA, CDR2 FQGTGA. The CDR3 consists of 16 residues. Losses at the gene ends were 5 bases for V and 5 bases for J; bases not matched to a gene: 10. This CDR3 is CASSNWASGTDNEQFF. CDR3 DNA: TGTGCCAGCAGCAACTGGGCTAGCGGGACCGACAATGAGCAGTTCTTC.

This clone appeared once. CDR3 loop: CAIRQGTEAFF. The CDR3, as DNA: TGTGCCATAAGACAGGGCACTGAAGCTTTCTTT. V and J are TRBV6-5 and TRBJ1-1; 7 bases map to TRBD1. CDR1 and CDR2 from the germline V gene are MNHEY and SVGAGI. The CDR3 loop spans 11 amino acids. V was pared by 10 bases and J by 4 bases, with 3 bases of the junction left unmatched.

The V and J genes are TRBV6-1 and TRBJ1-1; D perhaps matches TRBD1 (5 bases). Germline lookup yields CDR1 MNHNS and CDR2 SASEGT. The CDR3 is 17 residues long. The germline V and J ends were trimmed by 4 bases and 0 bases, with 18 bases remaining between them. The CDR3 nucleotides are TGTGCCAGCAGTGTCCTTTCGAGGGGACTCATGAACACTGAAGCTTTCTTT. Translation gives CASSVLSRGLMNTEAFF.

J is TRBJ2-5 and V is TRBV3-1 (or the pseudogene TRBV3-2); 8 nucleotides align to TRBD2. Germline values: CDR1 LGHDT, CDR2 YNNKEL (reference sequence). The CDR3 length is 17 residues. V shed 0 bases, J shed 2 bases, and the junction held 8 bases outside the gene matches. DNA for the CDR3: TGTGCCAGCAGCCAAGAAGTAGGAGTAGCGGGGCAAGAGACCCAGTACTTC. Encoded protein: CASSQEVGVAGQETQYF.

V and J are TRBV6-5 and TRBJ1-2, with TRBD1 matching over 8 bases. The germline CDR1 and CDR2 sequences are MNHEY and SVGAGI. CDR3 length equals 14 residues. With 6 bases clipped from V and 5 bases from J, the junction kept 8 bases outside the gene matches. CDR3 DNA: TGTGCCAGCAGCTTCGGGACAGGAGGTTATGGCTACACCTTC. This encodes CASSFGTGGYGYTF.

This clone was picked up a small number of times. CDR3 loop: CAWSGQVNTEAFF. CDR3 sequence (DNA): TGTGCCTGGAGTGGACAGGTGAACACTGAAGCTTTCTTT. The rearrangement links TRBV30 to TRBJ1-1, with TRBD1 as a possible D gene (6 bases). Trimming took off 1 base at V and 0 bases at J, with 6 bases between the two ends. The germline V gene has CDR1 GTSNPN and CDR2 SVGIG (reference sequence). The CDR3 is made up of 13 amino acids. Looking up the rest from reference TRBV30 and TRBJ1-1 gives the full variable domain: SQTIHQWPATLVQPVGSPLSLECTVEGTSNPNLYWYRQAAGRGLQLLFYSVGIGQISSEVPQNLSASRPQDRQFILSSKKLLLSDSGFYLCAWSGQVNTEAFFGQGTRLTVV.

This chain connects TRBV12-3 or TRBV12-4 to TRBJ1-1, with D perhaps TRBD1 (6 bases). This CDR3 has 13 amino acids. The V and J ends lost 3 bases and 5 bases respectively, with 10 bases between them. This chain's CDR3 is CASSFSGVTEAFF. In nucleotides, the CDR3 is TGTGCCAGCAGTTTTTCAGGGGTGACTGAAGCTTTCTTT.

This clone was counted once. The chain carries TRBV2 and TRBJ1-2; no definite D call. From germline, CDR1 is SNHLY and CDR2 FYNNEI. V dropped 9 bases and J dropped 6 bases, with 8 bases sitting between them. This CDR3 is 10 amino acids long. The CDR3 loop reads CARRANGYTF. The CDR3 DNA reads as TGTGCCAGGAGGGCGAATGGCTACACCTTC.

The V call is TRBV6-4, the J call TRBJ2-1, with a weak D call TRBD1 (6 bases). The CDR3 loop spans 13 amino acids. With 8 bases removed from V and 7 bases from J, the gap between germline ends came to 15 bases. The germline CDR1 and CDR2 sequences are MRHNA and SNTAGT. The CDR3 coding sequence is TGTGCCAGCTCCTCCCTGAGGGGGAATGAGCAGTTCTTC. It encodes CASSSLRGNEQFF.

This clone occurred a few times. V usage is TRBV6-6 and J usage is TRBJ2-5; 7 bases align to TRBD2. The junction had 2 bases not matched to a gene; V was cut back by 0 bases and J by 1 base. CDR3 length: 15 residues. Germline CDR1 MNHNY, CDR2 SVGAGI (reference sequence). The CDR3 spells CASSYSSGVQETQYF. CDR3 DNA: TGTGCCAGCAGTTACTCGAGCGGGGTCCAAGAGACCCAGTACTTC.

The gene calls are TRBV27 and TRBJ2-7, with TRBD1 as a possible D gene (7 bases). Germline values: CDR1 MNHEY, CDR2 SMNVEV (reference sequence). This CDR3 has 16 amino acids. The V and J ends lost 5 bases and 4 bases respectively, with 21 bases between them. CDR3: CASSPRGGQAIYEQYF. The CDR3 DNA reads as TGTGCCAGCAGTCCTAGGGGAGGACAGGCCATTTACGAGCAGTACTTC.

The chain employs TRBV14 and TRBJ1-4, with TRBD1 identical over 7 bases. The CDR3 spans 17 residues. V was clipped by 2 bases and J by 4 bases; unmatched bases: 10. CDR1 and CDR2 from the germline V gene are SGHDN and FVKESK. This CDR3 is CASSQRPGRDSNEKLFF. Here the CDR3 DNA reads TGTGCCAGCAGCCAAAGACCGGGTCGGGACAGTAATGAAAAACTGTTTTTT.

The chain joins TRBV6-1 to TRBJ2-7; unclear D gene. The CDR3 has 14 residues. V was pared by 0 bases and J by 2 bases, with 8 bases between. Germline-derived CDR1 and CDR2 are MNHNS and SASEGT. The CDR3 reads CASSEAPGAYEQYF. The CDR3 bases are TGTGCCAGCAGTGAAGCCCCCGGAGCCTACGAGCAGTACTTC.

This sequence joins TRBV2 and TRBJ2-5, with 10 bases that match TRBD2. The junction had 13 bases not matched to a gene; V was cut back by 6 bases and J by 9 bases. This CDR3 contains 15 residues. Germline V CDR1 and CDR2: SNHLY, FYNNEI. The CDR3 is CASRRSSGSLQAQYF. CDR3 nucleotide sequence: TGTGCCAGCAGACGGTCTAGCGGGAGCCTCCAGGCCCAGTACTTC.

This chain uses TRBV5-5 with TRBJ2-2, with 7 bases matching TRBD2. The V gene end was trimmed by 4 bases and the J gene end by 2 bases; junction bases not matched to a gene: 5. The germline V gene encodes CDR1 SGHKS and CDR2 YYEKEE (reference sequence). The CDR3 totals 15 residues. The CDR3 sequence: CASSQGLHNTGELFF. CDR3 nucleotide sequence: TGTGCCAGCAGCCAGGGACTACACAACACCGGGGAGCTGTTTTTT. Full variable domain (outside the CDR3, taken from reference TRBV5-5 and TRBJ2-2): DAGVTQSPTHLIKTRGQQVTLRCSPISGHKSVSWYQQVLGQGPQFIFQYYEKEERGRGNFPDRFSARQFPNYSSELNVNALLLGDSALYLCASSQGLHNTGELFFGEGSRLTVL.

This chain links TRBV7-2 with TRBJ2-1; possible D gene TRBD1, 5 bases. V lost 1 base and J lost 6, with 10 bases in between. The germline CDR1 and CDR2 sequences are SGHTA and FQGNSA. This CDR3 is 14 amino acids long. The CDR3 DNA sequence: TGTGCCAGCAGCTTAGAGGGCAGGGCCAATGAGCAGTTCTTC. Translated, it gives CASSLEGRANEQFF.

The gene calls are TRBV5-1 and TRBJ2-7; TRBD1 is a possible D gene (6 bases). This CDR3 has 14 amino acids. CDR1 and CDR2 (germline): SGHRS, YFSETQ. V was cut by 3 bases and J by 0 bases, with 10 bases left in between. The CDR3 protein is CASSSPDSSYEQYF. The DNA of the CDR3 is TGCGCCAGCAGCTCGCCGGACAGCTCCTACGAGCAGTACTTC. The variable domain in full, with the rest retrieved from reference TRBV5-1 and TRBJ2-7, is KAGVTQTPRYLIKTRGQQVTLSCSPISGHRSVSWYQQTPGQGLQFLFEYFSETQRNKGNFPGRFSGRQFSNSRSEMNVSTLELGDSALYLCASSSPDSSYEQYFGPGTRLTVT.

Only one count was recorded for this clone. The chain links TRBV7-2 to TRBJ2-7, with 8 bases identical to TRBD2. V shed 5 bases and J 0 bases; nucleotides not matched to a gene: 9. The CDR3 contains 16 residues. Germline lookup yields CDR1 SGHTA and CDR2 FQGNSA. In nucleotides, the CDR3 is TGTGCCAGCAGCCCGAGGCGCGGGGGGAGCTCCTACGAGCAGTACTTC. It is translated as CASSPRRGGSSYEQYF.

The rearrangement uses TRBV5-4 and TRBJ2-1; D tentatively fits TRBD1 or TRBD2 (6 bases each). Germline V gene sequence: CDR1 SGHNT, CDR2 YYREEE (reference sequence). The V end was cut by 3 bases, the J end by 0 bases, with 10 bases between. The CDR3 consists of 15 residues. DNA for the CDR3: TGTGCCAGCAGCTCGGGGGCAGACTCCTACAATGAGCAGTTCTTC. Amino acid sequence: CASSSGADSYNEQFF.

The chain uses TRBV12-5 and TRBJ2-7; unclear D gene. The germline gives CDR1 LGHNT, CDR2 FRNRAP. There are 11 residues in the CDR3. Trimming took off 5 bases at V and 4 bases at J, with 6 bases between the two ends. The CDR3, as DNA: TGTGCTAGTGGTACCAATTACGAGCAGTACTTC. Its translation: CASGTNYEQYF.

A single count supports this clone. The chain carries TRBV29-1 and TRBJ2-3; TRBD2 is a possible D gene (5 bases). Germline V lookup: CDR1 SQVTM, CDR2 ANQGSEA. The CDR3 extends over 12 amino acids. Trimming cost V 4 bases and J 4 bases, with 9 bases left between them. The CDR3 nucleotides read TGCAGCGTTGCCGCTAGCTCAGATACGCAGTATTTT. Translating gives CSVAASSDTQYF.

The rearrangement uses TRBV28 and TRBJ1-2; tentatively, D is TRBD1 (6 bases). V was cut by 8 bases and J by 0 bases, with 13 bases left in between. This CDR3 has 14 residues. CDR1 is MDHEN, CDR2 SYDVKM, per germline. This CDR3 is CASYYRVSNYGYTF. The CDR3 nucleotides read TGTGCCAGCTATTACAGGGTTTCTAACTATGGCTACACCTTC.

The V gene is TRBV7-9, the J gene TRBJ1-1; weak D call: TRBD1 (5 bases). The CDR3 length is 14 residues. The V gene's germline CDR1 is SEHNR and CDR2 FQNEAQ (reference sequence). The V end was cut by 5 bases, the J end by 1 base, with 11 bases between. CDR3 DNA sequence: TGTGCCAGCAGCATAGGGAGGGGGAACACTGAAGCTTTCTTT. Translation: CASSIGRGNTEAFF.

The rearrangement uses TRBV4-1 and TRBJ1-1; D remains ambiguous. V dropped 3 bases and J dropped 3 bases, with 11 bases sitting between them. CDR3 length: 14 amino acids. Looked up from germline, CDR1 is MGHRA and CDR2 is YSYEKL. The CDR3 is CASSQRNTYTEAFF. The CDR3 DNA reads as TGCGCCAGCAGCCAGCGAAACACGTACACTGAAGCTTTCTTT.